This T cell receptor beta chain is from a study of shared clonotypes between healthy human individuals. The CDR3 extends over 14 amino acids. Trimming shortened V by 6 bases and J by 6 bases, and 15 bases separated the two germline ends. CDR1 is MDHEN, CDR2 SYDVKM, per germline. The method was immunoSEQ multiplex PCR; TCRdb's version includes in-frame clones alone and lacks a portion of them. The sample lists hundreds of thousands of clones; around three quarters were seen once. This receptor was obtained from a woman in her thirties in good health. Sample: memory CD4+ T cells sorted from blood. Stated subset: CD45RA-negative fraction. V is TRBV28 and J is TRBJ1-5, with D unclear. CDR3 amino acids: CASRLTGLVQPQHF. The CDR3 DNA reads as TGTGCCAGCAGATTAACGGGGTTAGTTCAGCCCCAGCATTTT.